This entry lists 16 T cell receptor beta chains sequenced from one sample in a study of T cell changes during pregnancy in multiple sclerosis. Only in-frame clones appear in the TCRdb table, and some are missing; sequencing was by immunoSEQ multiplex PCR. The sample holds around 92,000 clones, approximately 94% seen once. This specimen consisted of peripheral blood, obtained after pregnancy. These receptors came from a female donor with multiple sclerosis, enrolled in a pregnancy study.

The genes are TRBV27 and TRBJ2-3; 7 positions agree with TRBD2. V lost 8 bases, J lost 4 bases, and 9 bases stayed unmatched. CDR1 and CDR2 from the germline V gene are MNHEY and SMNVEV (reference sequence). The CDR3 is made up of 14 amino acids. DNA of the CDR3: TGTGCCAGCTATCGGGCGGGAGTTGCAGATACGCAGTATTTT. It yields the protein CASYRAGVADTQYF.

CDR3 nucleotide sequence: TGTGCCAGCAGTTCCCGCGTAGGGGGCGGGGGGCAGCCCCAGCATTTT. This encodes CASSSRVGGGGQPQHF. The gene calls are TRBV28 and TRBJ1-5, with 7 bases aligning to TRBD1. Trimming removed 4 bases from V and 7 bases from J; junction bases left unmatched: 13. The CDR3 contains 16 residues. The germline V gene encodes CDR1 MDHEN and CDR2 SYDVKM.

V usage is TRBV11-2 and J usage is TRBJ1-3, with D possibly matching TRBD1 (6 bases). CDR1 SGHAT and CDR2 FQNNGV come from the germline V gene. V dropped 5 bases and J dropped 8 bases, with 19 bases sitting between them. The CDR3 is 15 residues long. The CDR3 nucleotides are TGTGCCAGCAGCCCCCCCAGGCAGGGGATACACACCATATATTTT. Translation gives CASSPPRQGIHTIYF.

The chain combines TRBV27 with TRBJ2-1, with TRBD1 matching over 9 bases. Germline V gene lookup returns CDR1 MNHEY and CDR2 SMNVEV (reference sequence). With V trimmed by 3 bases and J by 4 bases, 4 bases remained unmatched. This CDR3 is 15 amino acids long. The CDR3 nucleotides are TGTGCCAGCAGTTTCTCCGGGACAGGGTACAATGAGCAGTTCTTC. Amino acid sequence: CASSFSGTGYNEQFF.

This clone has a single count. The CDR3 coding sequence is TGTGCCAGTAGTTGGGGGGGCTCTCAGCCCCAGCATTTT. Its translation: CASSWGGSQPQHF. This chain links TRBV19 with TRBJ1-5; maybe TRBD1 (6 bases). Germline V gene sequence: CDR1 LNHDA, CDR2 SQIVND (reference sequence). V was shortened by 5 bases and J by 6 bases, with 11 bases between the two germline ends. This CDR3 is 13 amino acids long. The full variable domain, its missing parts supplied by reference TRBV19 and TRBJ1-5, is DGGITQSPKYLFRKEGQNVTLSCEQNLNHDAMYWYRQDPGQGLRLIYYSQIVNDFQKGDIAEGYSVSREKKESFPLTVTSAQKNPTAFYLCASSWGGSQPQHFGDGTRLSIL.

The chain couples TRBV6-6 to TRBJ2-1; 10 positions match TRBD2. With V trimmed by 8 bases and J by 7 bases, 8 bases remained unmatched. CDR3 size: 14 residues. The germline V gene encodes CDR1 MNHNY and CDR2 SVGAGI (reference sequence). The CDR3 spells CASGDSGRGNEQFF. Here the CDR3 DNA reads TGTGCCAGCGGAGACAGCGGGAGGGGAAATGAGCAGTTCTTC.

The chain uses TRBV19 and TRBJ2-1; 8 positions agree with TRBD1. Germline-derived CDR1 and CDR2 are LNHDA and SQIVND (reference sequence). Losses at the gene ends were 9 bases for V and 10 bases for J; bases not matched to a gene: 8. There are 12 residues in the CDR3. In DNA, the CDR3 is TGTGCCAGCCGGAAACAGGGGGGCGAGCAGTTCTTC. Translated, it gives CASRKQGGEQFF. Full variable domain (outside the CDR3, taken from reference TRBV19 and TRBJ2-1): DGGITQSPKYLFRKEGQNVTLSCEQNLNHDAMYWYRQDPGQGLRLIYYSQIVNDFQKGDIAEGYSVSREKKESFPLTVTSAQKNPTAFYLCASRKQGGEQFFGPGTRLTVL.

This clone was seen just once. The chain employs TRBV14 and TRBJ2-1; 7 nucleotides line up with TRBD2. Germline V gene data show CDR1 as SGHDN and CDR2 as FVKESK. J was trimmed by 9 bases and V by 4 bases; bases with no gene match: 9. There are 14 residues in the CDR3. CDR3 nucleotides: TGTGCCAGCAGCCCCCGGGGGAGGGCCCTTGAGCAGTTCTTC. Protein product: CASSPRGRALEQFF.

This clone was counted a single time. The chain recombines TRBV18 with TRBJ1-2; TRBD1 aligns across 8 bases. V lost 3 bases and J lost 4; bases outside the gene matches: 7. CDR1 is KGHSH and CDR2 is LQKENI in the germline V gene. This CDR3 is built from 15 residues. The CDR3 DNA reads as TGTGCCAGCTCACCGACAGGGGATACGGGCTATGGCTACACCTTC. Amino acid sequence: CASSPTGDTGYGYTF.

A word on this clone: This CDR3 is also generated by other DNA sequences in the sample. V and J are TRBV27 and TRBJ1-1; D is undetermined. V was pared by 2 bases and J by 1 base, with 5 bases between. This CDR3 is built from 13 residues. From germline, CDR1 is MNHEY and CDR2 SMNVEV (reference sequence). The CDR3 here is CASSLVRNTEAFF. CDR3 in DNA: TGTGCCAGCAGTTTAGTCAGGAACACTGAAGCTTTCTTT.

CDR3 loop: CASSPMGTSAYNEQFF. The CDR3 coding sequence is TGTGCCAGCAGCCCTATGGGGACTAGCGCCTACAATGAGCAGTTCTTC. The rearrangement uses TRBV7-3 and TRBJ2-1; 10 bases are shared with TRBD2. The CDR3 is 16 residues long. The trim removed 5 bases at V and 2 bases at J, leaving 6 bases unmatched. Looked up from germline, CDR1 is SGHTA and CDR2 is FQGTGA.

V and J are TRBV7-9 and TRBJ2-7, with D hard to call. The V gene lost 4 bases and the J gene lost 0 bases, with 10 bases spanning the gap. Germline CDR1 SEHNR, CDR2 FQNEAQ (reference sequence). The CDR3 loop spans 14 amino acids. CDR3 nucleotides: TGTGCCAGCAGCTCATGGTCGAGCTCCTACGAGCAGTACTTC. This translates into CASSSWSSSYEQYF.

The CDR3 protein is CASSSGQGGETQYF. DNA of the CDR3: TGTGCCAGCAGCTCGGGACAGGGGGGAGAGACCCAGTACTTC. V is TRBV11-2 and J is TRBJ2-5, with TRBD1 identical over 11 bases. In germline, CDR1 is SGHAT, CDR2 FQNNGV. The CDR3 covers 14 residues. V lost 4 bases to trimming and J lost 4 bases; unmatched junction nucleotides: 2.

The CDR3 region is CASFDRGSNQPQHF. The CDR3 DNA reads TGTGCCAGTTTCGACAGGGGTAGCAATCAGCCCCAGCATTTT. This chain uses TRBV6-1 with TRBJ1-5; TRBD1 agrees at 8 bases. The CDR3 consists of 14 residues. Germline CDR1 is MNHNS and CDR2 is SASEGT. The V segment lost 9 bases and the J segment 0 bases; nucleotides outside the gene matches: 4.

The V call is TRBV5-1, the J call TRBJ2-1; 13 bases are a match to TRBD2. Losses at the gene ends were 3 bases for V and 12 bases for J; bases not matched to a gene: 6. The CDR3 has 14 residues. Germline values: CDR1 SGHRS, CDR2 YFSETQ. This chain's CDR3 is CASSSGLAGEAQFF. The CDR3 DNA sequence: TGCGCCAGCAGCTCCGGACTAGCGGGAGAAGCGCAGTTCTTC.

This chain uses TRBV7-2 with TRBJ2-4; D is possibly TRBD2 (6 bases). Trimming took off 5 bases at V and 0 bases at J, with 8 bases between the two ends. CDR1 is SGHTA, CDR2 FQGNSA, per germline. This CDR3 has 14 residues. The CDR3 coding sequence is TGTGCCAGCAGCCGGGAGATAGCCAAAAACATTCAGTACTTC. Translated: CASSREIAKNIQYF.